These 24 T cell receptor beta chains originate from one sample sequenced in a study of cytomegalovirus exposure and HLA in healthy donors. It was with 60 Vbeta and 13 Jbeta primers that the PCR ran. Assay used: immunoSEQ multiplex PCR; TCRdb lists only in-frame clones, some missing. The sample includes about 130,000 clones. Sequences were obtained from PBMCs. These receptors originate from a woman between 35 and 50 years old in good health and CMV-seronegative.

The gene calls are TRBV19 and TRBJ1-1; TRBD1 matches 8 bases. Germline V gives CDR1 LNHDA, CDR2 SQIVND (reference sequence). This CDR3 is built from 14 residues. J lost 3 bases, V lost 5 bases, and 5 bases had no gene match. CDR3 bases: TGTGCCAGTAGTGTGACAGGGGAGGACACTGAAGCTTTCTTT. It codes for CASSVTGEDTEAFF. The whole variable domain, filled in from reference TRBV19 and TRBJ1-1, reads DGGITQSPKYLFRKEGQNVTLSCEQNLNHDAMYWYRQDPGQGLRLIYYSQIVNDFQKGDIAEGYSVSREKKESFPLTVTSAQKNPTAFYLCASSVTGEDTEAFFGQGTRLTVV.

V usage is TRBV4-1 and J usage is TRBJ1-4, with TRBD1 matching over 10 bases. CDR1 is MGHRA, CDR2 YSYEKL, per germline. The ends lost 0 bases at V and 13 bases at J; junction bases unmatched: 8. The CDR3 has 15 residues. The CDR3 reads CASSQEGQGTFGLFF. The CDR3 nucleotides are TGCGCCAGCAGCCAAGAGGGACAGGGGACGTTCGGACTGTTTTTT.

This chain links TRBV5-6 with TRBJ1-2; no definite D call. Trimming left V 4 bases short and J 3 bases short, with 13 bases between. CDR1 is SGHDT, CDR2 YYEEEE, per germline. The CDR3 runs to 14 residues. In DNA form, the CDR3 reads TGTGCCAGCAGCCTCCCCTCGCGAGACTATGGCTACACCTTC. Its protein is CASSLPSRDYGYTF.

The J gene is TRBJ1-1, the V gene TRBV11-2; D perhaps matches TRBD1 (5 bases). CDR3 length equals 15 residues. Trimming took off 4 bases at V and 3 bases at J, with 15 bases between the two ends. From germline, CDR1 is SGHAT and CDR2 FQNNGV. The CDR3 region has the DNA TGTGCCAGCAGCTCCCCCCAGGGCTTTGACACTGAAGCTTTCTTT. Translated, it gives CASSSPQGFDTEAFF.

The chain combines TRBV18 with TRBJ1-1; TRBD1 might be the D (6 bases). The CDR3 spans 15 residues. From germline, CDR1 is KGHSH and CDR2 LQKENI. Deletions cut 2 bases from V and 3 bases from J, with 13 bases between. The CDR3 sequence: CASSPGTGSDTEAFF. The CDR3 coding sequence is TGTGCCAGCTCACCAGGAACAGGGTCGGACACTGAAGCTTTCTTT.

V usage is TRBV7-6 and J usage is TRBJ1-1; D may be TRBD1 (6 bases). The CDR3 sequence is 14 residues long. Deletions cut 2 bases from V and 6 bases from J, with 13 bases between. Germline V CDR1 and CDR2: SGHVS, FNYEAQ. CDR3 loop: CASSLTQGRAEAFF. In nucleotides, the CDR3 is TGTGCCAGCAGCTTAACCCAGGGGAGGGCTGAAGCTTTCTTT.

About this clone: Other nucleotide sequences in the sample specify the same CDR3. The CDR3 DNA follows: TGTGCCAGCAGCGCCCAGGGGGCTGGAAACACCATATATTTT. Amino acids: CASSAQGAGNTIYF. The chain recombines TRBV9 with TRBJ1-3, with 7 bases fitting TRBD1. The CDR3 has 14 amino acids. The junction had 2 bases not matched to a gene; V was cut back by 3 bases and J by 2 bases. Germline V gene sequence: CDR1 SGDLS, CDR2 YYNGEE.

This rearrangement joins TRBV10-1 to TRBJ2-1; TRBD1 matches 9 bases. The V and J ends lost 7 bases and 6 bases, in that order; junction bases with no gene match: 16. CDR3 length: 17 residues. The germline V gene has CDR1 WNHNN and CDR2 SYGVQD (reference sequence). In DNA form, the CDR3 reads TGCGCCAGCATGATAAAAGCCGGGACAGGGCTTAGCAATGAGCAGTTCTTC. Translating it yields CASMIKAGTGLSNEQFF.

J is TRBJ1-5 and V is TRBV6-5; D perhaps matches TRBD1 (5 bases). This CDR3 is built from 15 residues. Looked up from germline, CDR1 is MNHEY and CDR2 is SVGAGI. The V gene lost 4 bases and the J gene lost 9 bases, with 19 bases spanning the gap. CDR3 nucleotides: TGTGCCAGCAGTTCCGGCCAGCCAGGGCCAGCGCCCCAGCATTTT. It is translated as CASSSGQPGPAPQHF.

CDR3 nucleotides: TGTGCCAGTAGTTTGGGACAGGGAGTCTATGGCTACACCTTC. Encoded protein: CASSLGQGVYGYTF. The rearrangement uses TRBV19 and TRBJ1-2; 9 positions agree with TRBD1. Germline-derived CDR1 and CDR2 are LNHDA and SQIVND (reference sequence). The CDR3 sequence is 14 residues long. V was clipped by 5 bases and J by 4 bases; unmatched bases: 5.

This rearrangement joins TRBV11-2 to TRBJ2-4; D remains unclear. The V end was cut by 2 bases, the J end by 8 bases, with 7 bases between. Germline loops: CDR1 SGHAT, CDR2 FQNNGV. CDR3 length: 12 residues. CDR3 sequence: CASSLNMDIQYF. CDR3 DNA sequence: TGTGCCAGCAGCTTAAACATGGACATTCAGTACTTC.

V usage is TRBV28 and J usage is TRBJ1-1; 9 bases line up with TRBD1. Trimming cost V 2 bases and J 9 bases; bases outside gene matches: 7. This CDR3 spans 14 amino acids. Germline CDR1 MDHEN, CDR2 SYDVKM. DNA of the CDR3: TGTGCCAGCAGTTTACGAGGGGGACAGGGTAAAGCTTTCTTT. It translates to CASSLRGGQGKAFF.

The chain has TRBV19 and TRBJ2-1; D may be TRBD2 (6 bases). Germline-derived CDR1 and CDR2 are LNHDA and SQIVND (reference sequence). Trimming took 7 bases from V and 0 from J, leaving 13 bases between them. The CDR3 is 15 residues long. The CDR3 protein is CASNSAGGSYNEQFF. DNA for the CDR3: TGTGCCAGTAACTCCGCCGGGGGCTCCTACAATGAGCAGTTCTTC. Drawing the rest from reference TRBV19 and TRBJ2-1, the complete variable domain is DGGITQSPKYLFRKEGQNVTLSCEQNLNHDAMYWYRQDPGQGLRLIYYSQIVNDFQKGDIAEGYSVSREKKESFPLTVTSAQKNPTAFYLCASNSAGGSYNEQFFGPGTRLTVL.

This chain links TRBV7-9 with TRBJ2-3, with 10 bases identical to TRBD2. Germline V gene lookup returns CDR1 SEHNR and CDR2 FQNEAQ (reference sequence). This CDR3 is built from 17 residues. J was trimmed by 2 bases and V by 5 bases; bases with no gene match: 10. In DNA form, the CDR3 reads TGTGCCAGCAGCATTGCCCCCGGGACTAGCGCCACAGATACGCAGTATTTT. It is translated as CASSIAPGTSATDTQYF.

CDR3 in DNA: TGTGCCAGCAGCCATCCCACGACAGGGGGATTCCAGCCCCAGCATTTT. Translated, it gives CASSHPTTGGFQPQHF. The chain combines TRBV7-9 with TRBJ1-5; TRBD1 agrees at 9 bases. With V trimmed by 5 bases and J by 7 bases, 12 bases remained unmatched. The CDR3 spans 16 residues. Germline V lookup: CDR1 SEHNR, CDR2 FQNEAQ (reference sequence).

The CDR3 bases are TGTGCCAGCAGCACTTCTAGCGGCGAGACCCAGTACTTC. It yields the protein CASSTSSGETQYF. This chain connects TRBV7-3 to TRBJ2-5; TRBD2 agrees at 7 bases. The trim removed 5 bases at V and 5 bases at J, leaving 5 bases unmatched. The germline V gene encodes CDR1 SGHTA and CDR2 FQGTGA. The CDR3 contains 13 residues.

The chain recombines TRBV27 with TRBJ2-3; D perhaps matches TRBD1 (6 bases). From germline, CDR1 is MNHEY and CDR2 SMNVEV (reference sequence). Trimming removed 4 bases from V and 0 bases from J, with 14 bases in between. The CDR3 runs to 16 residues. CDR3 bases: TGTGCCAGCAGTTCCCCCTTGAGGGGGAGCACAGATACGCAGTATTTT. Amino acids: CASSSPLRGSTDTQYF.

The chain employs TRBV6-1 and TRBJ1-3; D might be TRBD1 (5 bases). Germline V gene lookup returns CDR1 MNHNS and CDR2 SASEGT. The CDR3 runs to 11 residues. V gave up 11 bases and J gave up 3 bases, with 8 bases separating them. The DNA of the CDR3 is TGTGCCGCAGGGAATGGAAACACCATATATTTT. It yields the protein CAAGNGNTIYF.

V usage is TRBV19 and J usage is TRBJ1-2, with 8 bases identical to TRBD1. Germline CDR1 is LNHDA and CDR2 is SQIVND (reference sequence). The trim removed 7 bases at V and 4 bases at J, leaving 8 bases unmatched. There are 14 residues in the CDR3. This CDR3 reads CASNSGGSGYGYTF. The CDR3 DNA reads TGTGCCAGTAACTCAGGGGGCTCGGGCTATGGCTACACCTTC.

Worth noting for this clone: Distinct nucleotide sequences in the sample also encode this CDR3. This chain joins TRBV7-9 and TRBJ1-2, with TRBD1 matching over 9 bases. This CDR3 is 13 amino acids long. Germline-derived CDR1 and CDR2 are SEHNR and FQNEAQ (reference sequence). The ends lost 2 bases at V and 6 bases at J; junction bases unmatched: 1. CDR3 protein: CASSLRDRDGYTF. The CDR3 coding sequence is TGTGCCAGCAGCTTAAGGGACAGGGATGGCTACACCTTC.

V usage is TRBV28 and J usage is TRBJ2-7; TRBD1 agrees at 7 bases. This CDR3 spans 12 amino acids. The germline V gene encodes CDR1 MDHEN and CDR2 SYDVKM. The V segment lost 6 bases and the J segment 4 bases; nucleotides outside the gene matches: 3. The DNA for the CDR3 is TGTGCCAGCAGAAGGGGGCTGTACGAGCAGTACTTC. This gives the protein CASRRGLYEQYF.

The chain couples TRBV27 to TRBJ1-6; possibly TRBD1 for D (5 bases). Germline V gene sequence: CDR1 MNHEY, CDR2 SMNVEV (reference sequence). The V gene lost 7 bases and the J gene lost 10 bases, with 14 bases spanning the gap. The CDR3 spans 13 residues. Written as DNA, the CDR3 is TGTGCCAGCACTCTGTTAAAGGGGTCACCCCTCCACTTT. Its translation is CASTLLKGSPLHF.

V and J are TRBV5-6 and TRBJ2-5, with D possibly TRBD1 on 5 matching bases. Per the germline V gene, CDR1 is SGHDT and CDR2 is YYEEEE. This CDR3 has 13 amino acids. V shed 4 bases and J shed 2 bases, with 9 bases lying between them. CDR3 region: CASSVDRQETQYF. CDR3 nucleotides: TGTGCCAGCAGCGTTGACAGACAAGAGACCCAGTACTTC.

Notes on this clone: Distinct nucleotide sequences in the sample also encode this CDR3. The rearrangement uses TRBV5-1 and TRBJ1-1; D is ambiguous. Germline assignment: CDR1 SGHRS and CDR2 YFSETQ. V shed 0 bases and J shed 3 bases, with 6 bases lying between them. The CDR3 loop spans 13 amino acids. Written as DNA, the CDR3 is TGCGCCAGCAGCTTGGCCGGTTACACTGAAGCTTTCTTT. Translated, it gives CASSLAGYTEAFF.